The 27 T cell receptor beta chains below come from one sample, sequenced in a study of Ad26.COV2.S vaccination and SARS-CoV-2 variants. Profiled with immunoSEQ multiplex PCR; TCRdb holds only in-frame clones, not every one. The table has 440,000 or so clones, about 92% seen once; the top ten hold approximately 4.5%. Treatment reported: over 15 received Ad26.COV2.S at low or high dose, single or two shots; several received placebo; per-sample allocation not given. All samples were drawn on day 63, counting from the first vaccine or placebo injection. This sample comprised peripheral blood, obtained in a trial of Ad26.COV2.S vaccine versus placebo. These receptors were obtained from a person between 18 and 59 years old who received the Ad26.COV2.S COVID-19 vaccine or a placebo.

Only a few counts were recorded for this clone. This chain links TRBV5-4 with TRBJ2-5; 10 positions agree with TRBD2. This CDR3 region has 16 residues. From germline, CDR1 is SGHNT and CDR2 YYREEE (reference sequence). With 0 bases clipped from V and 2 bases from J, the junction kept 4 bases outside the gene matches. CDR3 region: CASSLEGGLAQETQYF. In nucleotides, the CDR3 is TGTGCCAGCAGCTTGGAGGGGGGACTAGCGCAAGAGACCCAGTACTTC.

Of note for this clone: A read error may be the cause here, since a much bigger clone is one base away. The gene calls are TRBV9 and TRBJ1-1; a possible D gene is TRBD1 (6 bases). This CDR3 has 13 amino acids. V lost 4 bases to trimming and J lost 1 base, with 8 bases between them. Germline V gene lookup returns CDR1 SGDLS and CDR2 YYNGEE. CDR3 amino acids: CASSLQGNTEAFF. In nucleotides, the CDR3 is TGTGCCAGCAGCCTACAGGGGAACACTGAAGCTTTCTTT.

V is TRBV29-1 and J is TRBJ2-1, with 8 nucleotides matching TRBD2. Germline loops: CDR1 SQVTM, CDR2 ANQGSEA. CDR3 length equals 13 residues. V lost 4 bases, J lost 9 bases, and 8 bases stayed unmatched. The CDR3 bases are TGCAGCGTTGGTGTCGGGGGGGGCGGTGAGCAGTTCTTC. It yields the protein CSVGVGGGGEQFF.

This chain joins TRBV5-1 and TRBJ2-7; possibly TRBD2 for D (5 bases). V was clipped by 1 base and J by 7 bases, with 9 bases between them. The CDR3 consists of 12 residues. CDR1 SGHRS and CDR2 YFSETQ come from the germline V gene. CDR3 residues: CASSLIPGEQYF. DNA for the CDR3: TGCGCCAGCAGCTTGATCCCGGGGGAGCAGTACTTC.

CDR3 sequence: CASRSRGHTYEQYF. The CDR3 DNA follows: TGTGCCAGCAGATCTCGGGGCCATACCTACGAGCAGTACTTC. The J gene is TRBJ2-7, the V gene TRBV2; D could derive from TRBD1 or TRBD2 (5 bases each). With 6 bases removed from V and 2 bases from J, the gap between germline ends came to 14 bases. This CDR3 is 14 amino acids long. The germline gives CDR1 SNHLY, CDR2 FYNNEI.

The V gene is TRBV6-5, the J gene TRBJ2-3; no definite D call. CDR3 length equals 14 residues. V was clipped by 6 bases and J by 6 bases, with 16 bases between them. The germline V gene has CDR1 MNHEY and CDR2 SVGAGI. DNA of the CDR3: TGTGCCAGCAGGGCCGCTAGGAGTGTTGATACGCAGTATTTT. This encodes CASRAARSVDTQYF.

This chain links TRBV27 with TRBJ2-7; the match to TRBD1 covers 8 bases. Losses at the gene ends were 2 bases for V and 0 bases for J; bases not matched to a gene: 12. The germline V gene has CDR1 MNHEY and CDR2 SMNVEV (reference sequence). This CDR3 spans 18 amino acids. As DNA, the CDR3 is TGTGCCAGCAGTTTAACCCCCCCGGACAGGGTCCCCTCCTACGAGCAGTACTTC. Translating gives CASSLTPPDRVPSYEQYF.

This chain connects TRBV7-9 to TRBJ2-1; possible D gene TRBD2, 5 bases. The germline CDR1 and CDR2 sequences are SEHNR and FQNEAQ (reference sequence). The V gene lost 5 bases and the J gene lost 5 bases, with 10 bases spanning the gap. The CDR3 spans 13 residues. This chain's CDR3 is CASSTRGNNEQFF. The DNA of the CDR3 is TGTGCCAGCAGCACCCGGGGAAACAATGAGCAGTTCTTC.

The V and J genes are TRBV4-3 and TRBJ2-1; D ambiguous. This CDR3 is 16 amino acids long. The germline V gene encodes CDR1 LGHNA and CDR2 YSLEER. Trimming removed 0 bases at V and 4 bases at J, with 13 bases between. The CDR3 protein is CASSQDPSARYNEQFF. CDR3 DNA sequence: TGCGCCAGCAGCCAAGATCCCAGCGCAAGATACAATGAGCAGTTCTTC.

This clone is labeled as medium-sized (0.01 to 0.1%). The rearrangement uses TRBV6-4 and TRBJ2-1; 11 bases are shared with TRBD2. The V segment lost 5 bases and the J segment 3 bases; nucleotides outside the gene matches: 3. The CDR3 is 15 residues long. Looked up from germline, CDR1 is MRHNA and CDR2 is SNTAGT. CDR3 nucleotide sequence: TGTGCCAGCAGTCCGACTAGCGGGGTCTACAATGAGCAGTTCTTC. Its translation is CASSPTSGVYNEQFF.

The CDR3 nucleotides read TGTGCCTCGCAGGGAGGGGTAAATCAGCCCCAGCATTTT. Residues: CASQGGVNQPQHF. The chain joins TRBV24-1 to TRBJ1-5; D may be TRBD1 (5 bases). V shed 12 bases and J shed 4 bases, with 15 bases lying between them. Germline V gene data show CDR1 as KGHDR and CDR2 as SFDVKD. The length of the CDR3 is 13 residues.

This chain links TRBV15 with TRBJ2-1; D possibly matches TRBD1 or TRBD2 (5 bases each). Trimming left V 2 bases short and J 9 bases short, with 11 bases between. This CDR3 has 13 residues. The germline V gene has CDR1 LNHNV and CDR2 YYDKDF (reference sequence). The CDR3 DNA sequence: TGTGCCACCAGCAGATCCCAAGGGACTGAGCAGTTCTTC. The encoded protein is CATSRSQGTEQFF.

This clone came up a few times. V usage is TRBV13 and J usage is TRBJ1-2, with unresolved D. Trimming removed 0 bases at V and 3 bases at J, with 5 bases between. This CDR3 spans 13 amino acids. Germline CDR1 PRHDT, CDR2 FYEKMQ (reference sequence). CDR3 sequence (DNA): TGTGCCAGCAGCTTAGGCGGTGACTATGGCTACACCTTC. Its protein product is CASSLGGDYGYTF.

The chain links TRBV7-9 to TRBJ1-1; D might be TRBD1 (6 bases). The V gene lost 5 bases and the J gene lost 5 bases, with 15 bases spanning the gap. Germline V lookup: CDR1 SEHNR, CDR2 FQNEAQ (reference sequence). The CDR3 spans 14 residues. CDR3 DNA sequence: TGTGCCAGCAGCACCAACAGGGTGTCGACTGAAGCTTTCTTT. Translation: CASSTNRVSTEAFF.

The gene calls are TRBV21-1 and TRBJ2-6; the D call in the table, TRBD2, was not verified against the DNA. TRBV21-1 is assigned pseudogene status. The CDR3 extends over 15 amino acids. In DNA, the CDR3 is TGTGCCAGCAGCAAGGGGAGGTCTGGGGCCAACGTCCTGACTTTC. This gives the protein CASSKGRSGANVLTF.

This chain joins TRBV28 and TRBJ2-5, with 8 bases identical to TRBD2. Unmatched junction bases numbered 9, after V lost 5 bases and J lost 1 base. CDR3 size: 16 residues. Germline CDR1 is MDHEN and CDR2 is SYDVKM. CDR3 sequence reads: CASSPGTRWLQETQYF. The CDR3 DNA reads as TGTGCCAGCAGTCCCGGGACTAGGTGGCTCCAAGAGACCCAGTACTTC.

The V and J genes are TRBV28 and TRBJ1-1, with D uncertain. Trimming shortened V by 5 bases and J by 0 bases, and 7 bases separated the two germline ends. Per germline, CDR1 MDHEN and CDR2 SYDVKM. The CDR3 has 13 amino acids. This chain's CDR3 is CASSKPMNTEAFF. Here the CDR3 DNA reads TGTGCCAGCAGTAAGCCGATGAACACTGAAGCTTTCTTT.

The chain combines TRBV11-2 with TRBJ2-1; possibly TRBD2 for D (6 bases). The CDR3 has 14 residues. Germline-derived CDR1 and CDR2 are SGHAT and FQNNGV. V was shortened by 5 bases and J by 5 bases, with 13 bases between the two germline ends. This CDR3 reads CASSRTDYNNEQFF. CDR3 nucleotides: TGTGCCAGCAGCCGGACGGACTACAACAATGAGCAGTTCTTC.

The rearrangement joins TRBV11-2 to TRBJ2-1, with 8 nucleotides matching TRBD1. The V gene end was trimmed by 4 bases and the J gene end by 5 bases; junction bases not matched to a gene: 7. Germline loops: CDR1 SGHAT, CDR2 FQNNGV. The CDR3 consists of 15 residues. CDR3 residues: CASSSYRGANNEQFF. DNA for the CDR3: TGTGCCAGCAGCTCCTACAGGGGGGCCAACAATGAGCAGTTCTTC.

This sequence joins TRBV7-9 and TRBJ2-2; D is unclear. CDR1 and CDR2 (germline): SEHNR, FQNEAQ (reference sequence). The CDR3 sequence is 14 residues long. The V gene lost 3 bases and the J gene lost 5 bases, with 10 bases spanning the gap. The DNA for the CDR3 is TGTGCCAGCAGCTTCGGGCGGACGACCGGGGAGCTGTTTTTT. Translation: CASSFGRTTGELFF. The complete variable domain, with remaining parts taken from reference TRBV7-9 and TRBJ2-2, reads DTGVSQNPRHKITKRGQNVTFRCDPISEHNRLYWYRQTLGQGPEFLTYFQNEAQLEKSRLLSDRFSAERPKGSFSTLEIQRTEQGDSAMYLCASSFGRTTGELFFGEGSRLTVL.

This clone showed up just once. The V call is TRBV5-1, the J call TRBJ2-2; D is ambiguous. Trimming cost V 0 bases and J 1 base, with 13 bases left between them. The germline V gene has CDR1 SGHRS and CDR2 YFSETQ. The CDR3 runs 17 residues. The CDR3 loop reads CASSLVEVSRNTGELFF. The CDR3 DNA reads as TGCGCCAGCAGCTTGGTAGAGGTCTCGCGGAACACCGGGGAGCTGTTTTTT.

This clone was observed a few times. The chain is built from TRBV19 and TRBJ2-7, with 8 bases lining up with TRBD1. The CDR3 runs 13 residues. The junction had 1 base not matched to a gene; V was cut back by 3 bases and J by 3 bases. Germline assignment: CDR1 LNHDA and CDR2 SQIVND (reference sequence). The CDR3 is CASSIGQGYEQYF. The DNA of the CDR3 is TGTGCCAGTAGTATCGGACAGGGCTACGAGCAGTACTTC.

The chain is built from TRBV9 and TRBJ2-3, with D hard to call. From germline, CDR1 is SGDLS and CDR2 YYNGEE. This CDR3 is 14 amino acids long. V was clipped by 6 bases and J by 0 bases, with 11 bases between them. CDR3: CASNPNPSTDTQYF. The CDR3 DNA follows: TGTGCCAGCAATCCAAACCCTAGCACAGATACGCAGTATTTT.

The rearrangement joins TRBV5-5 to TRBJ2-3; 7 nucleotides match TRBD2. V shed 4 bases and J 0 bases; nucleotides not matched to a gene: 8. The CDR3 contains 16 residues. From germline, CDR1 is SGHKS and CDR2 YYEKEE (reference sequence). This chain's CDR3 is CASSPGEGTSTDTQYF. Here the CDR3 DNA reads TGTGCCAGCAGCCCGGGGGAGGGGACCAGCACAGATACGCAGTATTTT.

The chain joins TRBV13 to TRBJ1-5; no reliable D call. Trimming left V 0 bases short and J 1 base short, with 4 bases between. The CDR3 consists of 14 residues. The germline CDR1 and CDR2 sequences are PRHDT and FYEKMQ (reference sequence). CDR3 nucleotide sequence: TGTGCCAGCAGCTTAGGAGGCAGCAATCAGCCCCAGCATTTT. Its translation: CASSLGGSNQPQHF.

The V gene is TRBV11-3, the J gene TRBJ2-1; D is unclear. This CDR3 spans 12 amino acids. Trimming took off 0 bases at V and 7 bases at J, with 4 bases between the two ends. CDR1 is SGHNT, CDR2 YENEEA, per germline. This chain's CDR3 is CASSLEGNEQFF. The DNA for the CDR3 is TGTGCCAGCAGCTTAGAAGGAAATGAGCAGTTCTTC. Filled out from reference TRBV11-3 and TRBJ2-1, the complete variable domain reads EAGVVQSPRYKIIEKKQPVAFWCNPISGHNTLYWYLQNLGQGPELLIRYENEEAVDDSQLPKDRFSAERLKGVDSTLKIQPAELGDSAVYLCASSLEGNEQFFGPGTRLTVL.

This clone was counted only a few times. The genes are TRBV5-1 and TRBJ2-7, with 11 positions matching TRBD1. V dropped 4 bases and J dropped 1; count of bases not matched to a gene: 4. The germline gives CDR1 SGHRS, CDR2 YFSETQ. CDR3 length: 15 amino acids. CDR3 residues: CASSEGQGASYEQYF. The DNA for the CDR3 is TGCGCCAGCAGCGAAGGACAGGGGGCTTCCTACGAGCAGTACTTC. The variable domain in full, completed from reference TRBV5-1 and TRBJ2-7, reads KAGVTQTPRYLIKTRGQQVTLSCSPISGHRSVSWYQQTPGQGLQFLFEYFSETQRNKGNFPGRFSGRQFSNSRSEMNVSTLELGDSALYLCASSEGQGASYEQYFGPGTRLTVT.